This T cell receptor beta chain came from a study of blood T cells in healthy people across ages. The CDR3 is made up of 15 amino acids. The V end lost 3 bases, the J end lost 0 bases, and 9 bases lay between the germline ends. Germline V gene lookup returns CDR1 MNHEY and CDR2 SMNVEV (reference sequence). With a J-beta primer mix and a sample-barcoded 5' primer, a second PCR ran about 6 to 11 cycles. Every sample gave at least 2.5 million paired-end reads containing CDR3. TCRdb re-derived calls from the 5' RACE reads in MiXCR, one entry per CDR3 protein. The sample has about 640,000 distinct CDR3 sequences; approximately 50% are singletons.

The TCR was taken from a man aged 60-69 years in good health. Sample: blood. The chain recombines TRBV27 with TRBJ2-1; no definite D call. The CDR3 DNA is TGTGCCAGCAGTTTTCACGCGGCCTCCTACAATGAGCAGTTCTTC. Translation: CASSFHAASYNEQFF.